This T cell receptor beta chain was obtained from a study of blood T cell repertoires in COVID-19. Sequencing used immunoSEQ multiplex PCR; TCRdb keeps in-frame clones, though not all of them. The repertoire includes approximately 300,000 clones, 86% of them detected once, and around 1.5% sits in the top ten. The V end was cut by 7 bases, the J end by 0 bases, with 12 bases between. Germline V CDR1 and CDR2: SNHLY, FYNNEI. The CDR3 is 15 residues long. Sample: peripheral blood. The chain employs TRBV2 and TRBJ2-2, with no clear D. The TCR originated in a woman in her 50s with acute or convalescent COVID-19. The DNA for the CDR3 is TGTGCCAGCATCCCGGCGGTCGCGAACACCGGGGAGCTGTTTTTT. Translating it yields CASIPAVANTGELFF. The whole variable domain, filled in from reference TRBV2 and TRBJ2-2, reads EPEVTQTPSHQVTQMGQEVILRCVPISNHLYFYWYRQILGQKVEFLVSFYNNEISEKSEIFDDQFSVERPDGSNFTLKIRSTKLEDSAMYFCASIPAVANTGELFFGEGSRLTVL.